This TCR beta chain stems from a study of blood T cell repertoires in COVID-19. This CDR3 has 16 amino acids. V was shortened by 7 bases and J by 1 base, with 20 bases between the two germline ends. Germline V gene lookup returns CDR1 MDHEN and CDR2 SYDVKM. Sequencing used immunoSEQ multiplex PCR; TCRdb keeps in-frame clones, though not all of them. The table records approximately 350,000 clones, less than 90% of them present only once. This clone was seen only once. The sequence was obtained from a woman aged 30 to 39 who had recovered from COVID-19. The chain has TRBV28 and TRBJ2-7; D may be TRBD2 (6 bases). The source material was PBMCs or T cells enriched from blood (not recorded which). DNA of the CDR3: TGTGCCAGCACCTTCCTAAGCGGGCGTGGGTCCTACGAGCAGTACTTC. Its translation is CASTFLSGRGSYEQYF. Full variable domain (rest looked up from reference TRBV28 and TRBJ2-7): DVKVTQSSRYLVKRTGEKVFLECVQDMDHENMFWYRQDPGLGLRLIYFSYDVKMKEKGDIPEGYSVSREKKERFSLILESASTNQTSMYLCASTFLSGRGSYEQYFGPGTRLTVT.